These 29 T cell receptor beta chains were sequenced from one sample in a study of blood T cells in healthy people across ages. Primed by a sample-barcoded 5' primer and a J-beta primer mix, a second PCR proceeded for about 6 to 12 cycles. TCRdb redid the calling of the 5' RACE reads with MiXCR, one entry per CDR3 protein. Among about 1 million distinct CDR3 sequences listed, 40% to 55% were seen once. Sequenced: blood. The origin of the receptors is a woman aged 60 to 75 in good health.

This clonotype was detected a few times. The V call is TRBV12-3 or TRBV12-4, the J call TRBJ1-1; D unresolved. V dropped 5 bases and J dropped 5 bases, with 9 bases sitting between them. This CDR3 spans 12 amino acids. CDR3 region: CASSLTLTEAFF. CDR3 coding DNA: TGTGCCAGCAGTCTCACCCTGACTGAAGCTTTCTTT.

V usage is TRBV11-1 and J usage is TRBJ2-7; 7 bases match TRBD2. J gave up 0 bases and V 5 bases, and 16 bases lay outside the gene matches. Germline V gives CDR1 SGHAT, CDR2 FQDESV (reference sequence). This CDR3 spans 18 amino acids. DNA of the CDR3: TGTGCCAGCAGCCTAAGGAGTGAGCTAGCGGTCAGCTCCTACGAGCAGTACTTC. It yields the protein CASSLRSELAVSSYEQYF. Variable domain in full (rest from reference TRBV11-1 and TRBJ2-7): EAEVAQSPRYKITEKSQAVAFWCDPISGHATLYWYRQILGQGPELLVQFQDESVVDDSQLPKDRFSAERLKGVDSTLKIQPAELGDSAMYLCASSLRSELAVSSYEQYFGPGTRLTVT.

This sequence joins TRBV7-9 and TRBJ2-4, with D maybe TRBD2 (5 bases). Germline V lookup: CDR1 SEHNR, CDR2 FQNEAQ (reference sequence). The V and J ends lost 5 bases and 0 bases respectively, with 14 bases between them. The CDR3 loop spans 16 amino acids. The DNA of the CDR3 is TGTGCCAGCAGCCCACTAGGGAACATAGCCAAAAACATTCAGTACTTC. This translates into CASSPLGNIAKNIQYF.

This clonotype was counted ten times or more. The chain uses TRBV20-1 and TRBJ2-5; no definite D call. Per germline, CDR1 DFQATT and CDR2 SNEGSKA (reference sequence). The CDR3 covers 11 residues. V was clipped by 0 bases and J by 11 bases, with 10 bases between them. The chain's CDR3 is CSARDEEEQYF. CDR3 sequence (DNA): TGCAGTGCTAGAGATGAGGAAGAGCAGTACTTC.

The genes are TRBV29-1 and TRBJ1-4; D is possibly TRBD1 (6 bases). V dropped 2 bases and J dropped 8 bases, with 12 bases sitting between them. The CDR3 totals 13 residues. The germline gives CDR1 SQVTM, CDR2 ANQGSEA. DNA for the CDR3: TGCAGCGTTGAAAAGGGGGTGGGGGAAAAACTGTTTTTT. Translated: CSVEKGVGEKLFF.

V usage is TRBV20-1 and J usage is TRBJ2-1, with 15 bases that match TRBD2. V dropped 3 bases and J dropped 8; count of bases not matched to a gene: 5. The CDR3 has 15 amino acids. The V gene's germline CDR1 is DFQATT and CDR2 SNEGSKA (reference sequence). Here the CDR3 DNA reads TGCAGTGCTAGGGGACTAGCGGGAGGAAATGATGAGCAGTTCTTC. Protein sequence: CSARGLAGGNDEQFF.

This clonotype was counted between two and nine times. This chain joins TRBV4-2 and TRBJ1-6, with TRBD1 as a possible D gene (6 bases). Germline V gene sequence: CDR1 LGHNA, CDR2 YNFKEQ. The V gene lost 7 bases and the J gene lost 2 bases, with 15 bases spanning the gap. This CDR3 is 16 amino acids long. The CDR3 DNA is TGTGCCAGCACGGAGGCCTGGGACACCTATAATTCACCCCTCCACTTT. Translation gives CASTEAWDTYNSPLHF.

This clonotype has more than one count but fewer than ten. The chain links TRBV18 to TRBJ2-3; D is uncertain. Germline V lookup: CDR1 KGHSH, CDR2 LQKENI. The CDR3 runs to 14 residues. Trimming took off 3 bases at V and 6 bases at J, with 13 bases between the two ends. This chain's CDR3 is CASSPPGLVDTQYF. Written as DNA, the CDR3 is TGTGCCAGCTCACCCCCCGGGTTGGTCGATACGCAGTATTTT.

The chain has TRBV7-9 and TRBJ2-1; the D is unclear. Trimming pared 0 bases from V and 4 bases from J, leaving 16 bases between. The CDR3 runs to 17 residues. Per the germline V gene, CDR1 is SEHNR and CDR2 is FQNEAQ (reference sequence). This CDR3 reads CASSLAPGNLGYNEQFF. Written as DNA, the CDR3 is TGTGCCAGCAGCTTAGCGCCTGGAAACCTAGGATACAATGAGCAGTTCTTC.

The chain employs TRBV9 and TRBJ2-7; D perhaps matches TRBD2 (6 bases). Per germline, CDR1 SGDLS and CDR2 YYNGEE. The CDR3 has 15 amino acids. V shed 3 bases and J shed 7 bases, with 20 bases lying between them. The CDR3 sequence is CASSAGPPGVGEQYF. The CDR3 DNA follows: TGTGCCAGCAGCGCCGGACCCCCGGGGGTCGGGGAGCAGTACTTC.

CDR3 residues: CASSIALGTYQPQHF. The CDR3 DNA reads as TGTGCCAGTAGTATAGCCCTCGGGACTTATCAGCCCCAGCATTTT. This chain connects TRBV19 to TRBJ1-5; tentative D call: TRBD1 (5 bases). The CDR3 extends over 15 amino acids. Germline CDR1 reads LNHDA; CDR2 reads SQIVND (reference sequence). V was trimmed by 1 base and J by 5 bases, leaving 12 bases between them.

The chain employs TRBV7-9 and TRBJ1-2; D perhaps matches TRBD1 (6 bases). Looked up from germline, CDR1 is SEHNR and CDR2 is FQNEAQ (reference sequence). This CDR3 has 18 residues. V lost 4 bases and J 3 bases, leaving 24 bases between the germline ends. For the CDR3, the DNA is TGTGCCAGCAGCTCCTCGAGGGACAAGTCGGGATGGGACTATGGCTACACCTTC. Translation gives CASSSSRDKSGWDYGYTF.

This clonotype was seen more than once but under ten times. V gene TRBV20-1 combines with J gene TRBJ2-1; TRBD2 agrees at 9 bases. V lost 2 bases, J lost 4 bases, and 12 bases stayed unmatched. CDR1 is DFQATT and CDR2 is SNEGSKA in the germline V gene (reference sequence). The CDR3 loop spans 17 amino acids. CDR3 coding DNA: TGCAGTGCTAGATCCCCTCCTCCTAGCGGGACGTACAATGAGCAGTTCTTC. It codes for CSARSPPPSGTYNEQFF.

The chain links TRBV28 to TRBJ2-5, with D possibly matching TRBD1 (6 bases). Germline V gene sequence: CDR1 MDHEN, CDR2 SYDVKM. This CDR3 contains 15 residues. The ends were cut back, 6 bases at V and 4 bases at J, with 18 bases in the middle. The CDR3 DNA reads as TGTGCCAGCAGGTCGCAGGGGTTAATGGGAGAGACCCAGTACTTC. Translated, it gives CASRSQGLMGETQYF.

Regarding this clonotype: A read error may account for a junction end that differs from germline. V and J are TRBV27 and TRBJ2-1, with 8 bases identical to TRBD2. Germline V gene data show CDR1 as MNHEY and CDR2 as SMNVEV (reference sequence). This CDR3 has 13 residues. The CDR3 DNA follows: TGTGCCGGCAGTTTCACTATCGGGGGGGAGGAGTTCTTC. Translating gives CAGSFTIGGEEFF.

Written as DNA, the CDR3 is TGTGCCATCAGTGAGGGCCCTGGGAGCACAGATACGCAGTATTTT. Amino acids: CAISEGPGSTDTQYF. This chain uses TRBV10-3 with TRBJ2-3, with no clear D. Germline V CDR1 and CDR2: ENHRY, SYGVKD. The CDR3 spans 15 residues. V lost 2 bases to trimming and J lost 0 bases, with 9 bases between them.

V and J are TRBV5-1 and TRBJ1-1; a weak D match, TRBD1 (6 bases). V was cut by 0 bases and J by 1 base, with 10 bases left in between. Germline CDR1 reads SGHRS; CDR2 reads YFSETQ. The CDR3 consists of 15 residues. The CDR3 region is CASSLVGGTNTEAFF. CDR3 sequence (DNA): TGCGCCAGCAGCTTGGTAGGGGGGACGAACACTGAAGCTTTCTTT.

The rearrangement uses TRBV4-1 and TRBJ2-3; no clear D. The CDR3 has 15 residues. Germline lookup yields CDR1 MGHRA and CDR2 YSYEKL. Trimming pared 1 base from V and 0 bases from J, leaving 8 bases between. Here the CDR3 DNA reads TGCGCCAGCAGCCAAGGAGTAGGGAGCACAGATACGCAGTATTTT. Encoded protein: CASSQGVGSTDTQYF.

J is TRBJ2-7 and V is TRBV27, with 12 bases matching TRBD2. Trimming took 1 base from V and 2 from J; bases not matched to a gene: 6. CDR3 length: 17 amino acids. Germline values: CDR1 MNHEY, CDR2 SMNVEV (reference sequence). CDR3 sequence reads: CASSLFLGLAGTYEQYF. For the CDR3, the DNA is TGTGCCAGCAGTTTATTTCTCGGACTAGCGGGAACCTACGAGCAGTACTTC.

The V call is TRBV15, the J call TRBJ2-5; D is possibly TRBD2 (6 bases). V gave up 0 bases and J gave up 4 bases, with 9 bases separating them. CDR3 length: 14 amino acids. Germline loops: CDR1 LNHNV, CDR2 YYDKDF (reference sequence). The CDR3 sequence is CATSRDRRGETQYF. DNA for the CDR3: TGTGCCACCAGCAGAGATAGGAGGGGAGAGACCCAGTACTTC. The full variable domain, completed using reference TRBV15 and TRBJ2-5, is DAMVIQNPRYQVTQFGKPVTLSCSQTLNHNVMYWYQQKSSQAPKLLFHYYDKDFNNEADTPDNFQSRRPNTSFCFLDIRSPGLGDTAMYLCATSRDRRGETQYFGPGTRLLVL.

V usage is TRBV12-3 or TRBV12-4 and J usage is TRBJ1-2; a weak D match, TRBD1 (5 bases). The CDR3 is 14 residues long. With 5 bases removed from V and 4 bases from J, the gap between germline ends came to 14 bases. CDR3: CASSIEGTTYGYTF. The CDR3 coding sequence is TGTGCCAGCAGTATTGAAGGGACGACCTATGGCTACACCTTC.

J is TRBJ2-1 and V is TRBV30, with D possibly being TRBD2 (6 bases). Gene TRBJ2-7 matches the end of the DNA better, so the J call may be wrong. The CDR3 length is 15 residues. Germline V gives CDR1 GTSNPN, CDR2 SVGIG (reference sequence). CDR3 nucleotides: TGTGCCTGGAGAAACCCGGGACTCTTATACAATGAGCAGTACTTC. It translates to CAWRNPGLLYNEQYF.

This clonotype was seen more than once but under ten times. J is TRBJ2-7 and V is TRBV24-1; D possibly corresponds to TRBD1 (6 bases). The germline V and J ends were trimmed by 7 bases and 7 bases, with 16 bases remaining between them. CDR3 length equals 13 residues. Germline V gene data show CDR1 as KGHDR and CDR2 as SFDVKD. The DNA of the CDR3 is TGTGCCACCAGCACAGGGAATTGGTGGGAGCAGTACTTC. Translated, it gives CATSTGNWWEQYF.

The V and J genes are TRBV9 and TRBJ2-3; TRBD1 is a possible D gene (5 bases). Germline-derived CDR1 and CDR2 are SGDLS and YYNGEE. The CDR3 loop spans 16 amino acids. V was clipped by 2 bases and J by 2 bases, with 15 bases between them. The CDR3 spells CASSVEGATYTDTQYF. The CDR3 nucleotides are TGTGCCAGCAGCGTTGAAGGGGCCACCTACACAGATACGCAGTATTTT.

The CDR3, as DNA: TGTGCCACCAGCAGAAATTCAGGGGAGAACACTGAAGCTTTCTTT. Its translation: CATSRNSGENTEAFF. This chain connects TRBV15 to TRBJ1-1, with D possibly TRBD1 on 6 matching bases. The CDR3 has 15 amino acids. The V end lost 2 bases, the J end lost 1 base, and 11 bases lay between the germline ends. Germline CDR1 LNHNV, CDR2 YYDKDF (reference sequence).

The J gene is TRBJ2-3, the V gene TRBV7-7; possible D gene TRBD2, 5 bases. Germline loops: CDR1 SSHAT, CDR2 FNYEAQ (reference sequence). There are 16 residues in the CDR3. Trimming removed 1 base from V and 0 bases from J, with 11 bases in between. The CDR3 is CASSLGAGISTDTQYF. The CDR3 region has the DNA TGTGCCAGCAGCTTAGGGGCGGGTATTAGCACAGATACGCAGTATTTT.

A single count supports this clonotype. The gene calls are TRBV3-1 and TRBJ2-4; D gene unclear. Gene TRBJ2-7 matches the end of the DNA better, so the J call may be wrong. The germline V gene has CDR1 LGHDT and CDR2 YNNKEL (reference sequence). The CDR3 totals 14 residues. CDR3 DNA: TGTGCCAGCAGCCTCAACTGGGACTCCTACGAGCAGTACTTC. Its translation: CASSLNWDSYEQYF.

CDR3 nucleotide sequence: TGTGCCAGCAGTGCAGGGACTTGGGTAAACATTCAGTACTTC. Translating it yields CASSAGTWVNIQYF. This chain links TRBV6-1 with TRBJ2-4; D might be TRBD2 (6 bases). Deletions cut 4 bases from V and 6 bases from J, with 13 bases between. CDR1 and CDR2 from the germline V gene are MNHNS and SASEGT. The CDR3 covers 14 residues.

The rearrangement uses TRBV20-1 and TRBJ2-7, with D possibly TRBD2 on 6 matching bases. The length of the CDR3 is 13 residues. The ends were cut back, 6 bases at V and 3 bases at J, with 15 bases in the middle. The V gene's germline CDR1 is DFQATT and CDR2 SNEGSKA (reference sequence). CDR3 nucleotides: TGCAGTGCCTCCGGGAGACAGCGCTACGAGCAGTACTTC. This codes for CSASGRQRYEQYF.